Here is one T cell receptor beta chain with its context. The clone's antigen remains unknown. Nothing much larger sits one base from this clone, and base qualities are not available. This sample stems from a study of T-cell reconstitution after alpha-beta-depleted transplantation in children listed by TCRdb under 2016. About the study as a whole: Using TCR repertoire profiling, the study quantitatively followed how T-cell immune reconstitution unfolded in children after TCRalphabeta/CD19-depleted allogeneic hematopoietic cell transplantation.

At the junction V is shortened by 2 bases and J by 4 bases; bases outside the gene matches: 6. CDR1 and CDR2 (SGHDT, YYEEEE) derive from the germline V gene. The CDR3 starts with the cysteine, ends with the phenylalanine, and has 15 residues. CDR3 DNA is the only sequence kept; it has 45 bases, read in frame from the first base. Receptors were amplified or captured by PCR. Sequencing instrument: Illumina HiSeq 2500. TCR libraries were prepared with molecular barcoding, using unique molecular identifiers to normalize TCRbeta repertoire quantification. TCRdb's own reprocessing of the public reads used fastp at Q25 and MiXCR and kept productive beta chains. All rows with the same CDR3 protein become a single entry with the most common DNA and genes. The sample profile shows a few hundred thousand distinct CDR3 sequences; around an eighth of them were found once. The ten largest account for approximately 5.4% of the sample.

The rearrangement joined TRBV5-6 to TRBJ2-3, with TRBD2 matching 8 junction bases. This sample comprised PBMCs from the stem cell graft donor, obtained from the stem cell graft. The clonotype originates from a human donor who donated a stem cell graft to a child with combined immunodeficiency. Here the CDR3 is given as CASSFRAGAADTQYF. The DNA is TGTGCCAGCAGCTTCAGAGCGGGAGCGGCAGATACGCAGTATTTT.